This T cell receptor (beta chain) was identified in a study of cytomegalovirus exposure and HLA in healthy donors. Study-level points and caveats: Whilst most TCR sequences proved rare, a subset of public TCRs occurred across many donors. A classifier reportedly called cytomegalovirus status with high sensitivity and specificity. TCR beta chains numbering some 160 were designated cytomegalovirus-associated.

As for this clone: Its antigen is not known.

V lost 2 bases and J lost 7, with 13 bases in between. Germline V gene sequence: CDR1 SGHDT, CDR2 YYEEEE. The CDR3 is 14 residues long. The data were produced by immunoSEQ multiplex PCR, yet TCRdb's version contains in-frame clones alone and is incomplete. The sample shows 110,000 or so clones, 70% to 90% of them seen only once. V gene TRBV5-6 combines with J gene TRBJ1-5; unclear D gene. The origin of this receptor is a man aged 18 to 29 in good health and CMV-seronegative. The sample comprised PBMCs. In DNA, the CDR3 is TGTGCCAGCAGCTTTCGTACGCTACAGCAGCCCCAGCATTTT. Protein sequence: CASSFRTLQQPQHF.